Listed below are T cell receptor beta chains from one sample, sequenced in a study of cytomegalovirus exposure and HLA in healthy donors. Produced via immunoSEQ multiplex PCR; TCRdb's table is partial and in-frame only. This table holds under 200,000 clones, around 80% found once. The sample consisted of PBMCs. All receptors derive from a middle-aged woman in good health and CMV-seronegative. Each CDR3 is given with its conserved first and last residue. A D gene is named only where the DNA matches it firmly. Where a row states a size, it is once, few, many or the class of an expanded clone; other rows omit it.

J gene | D gene | clone size | V gene | CDR3 DNA | CDR3 protein
TRBJ1-6 | NA | NA | TRBV6-6 | TGTGCCAGCAGTTACGCAGGGGAAGGGTCACCCCTCCACTTT | CASSYAGEGSPLHF
TRBJ1-2 | NA | NA | TRBV11-2 | TGTGCCAGCAGCTTAGATTGGGCCACCTCTAACTATGGCTACACCTTC | CASSLDWATSNYGYTF
TRBJ1-2 | NA | NA | TRBV10-3 | TGTGCCACCAACAGGGCTAACTATGGCTACACCTTC | CATNRANYGYTF
TRBJ2-1 | TRBD2 | NA | TRBV29-1 | TGCAGCGTTGGTACTAGCGGGGGGAATGAGCAGTTCTTC | CSVGTSGGNEQFF
TRBJ2-5 | TRBD1 | NA | TRBV7-6 | TGTGCCAGCAGCACCAGGGGGTACCAAGAGACCCAGTACTTC | CASSTRGYQETQYF
TRBJ1-4 | TRBD1 | NA | TRBV10-2 | TGCGCCAGCACTAAACGACAGGGGACCTCAACTAATGAAAAACTGTTTTTT | CASTKRQGTSTNEKLFF
TRBJ2-6 | NA | NA | TRBV9 | TGTGCCAGCAGCGTAGTAGGGGGTGGGGCCAACGTCCTGACTTTC | CASSVVGGGANVLTF
TRBJ1-5 | NA | once | TRBV6-1 | TGTGCCAGCAGTGAGACAGAATATAGCAATCAGCCCCAGCATTTT | CASSETEYSNQPQHF
TRBJ1-5 | TRBD1 | NA | TRBV10-2 | TGCGCCAGCAGTCCGACAGGGGGCAATCAGCCCCAGCATTTT | CASSPTGGNQPQHF
TRBJ2-1 | NA | NA | TRBV9 | TGTGCCAGCAGCGTAGATGGGACTGGCTACAATGAGCAGTTCTTC | CASSVDGTGYNEQFF
TRBJ2-2 | TRBD2 | NA | TRBV4-1 | TGCGCCAGCAGCCAAGGTGCTAGCGGGAGCAACACCGGGGAGCTGTTTTTT | CASSQGASGSNTGELFF
TRBJ1-3 | NA | NA | TRBV25-1 | TGTGCCAGCAGTGCCGACAGGCGCTCCTCTGGAAACACCATATATTTT | CASSADRRSSGNTIYF
TRBJ2-1 | NA | NA | TRBV4-1 | TGCGCCAGCAGCAACAAAGGGGTCCTCGTTAATGAGCAGTTCTTC | CASSNKGVLVNEQFF
TRBJ2-7 | TRBD2 | NA | TRBV2 | TGTGCCAGCAGTGACCCAGCGGGAAGGTCCTACGAGCAGTACTTC | CASSDPAGRSYEQYF
TRBJ2-3 | TRBD1 | few | TRBV5-1 | TGCGCCAGCAGCAGCGGGACAGGGTCAGATACGCAGTATTTT | CASSSGTGSDTQYF
TRBJ1-1 | NA | NA | TRBV5-1 | TGCGCCAGCAGTTCCGACGGGGGGGCGGCTTTCTTT | CASSSDGGAAFF
TRBJ2-3 | NA | NA | TRBV10-2 | TGCGCCAGCAGTGAATACCTATACACAGATACGCAGTATTTT | CASSEYLYTDTQYF
TRBJ1-1 | NA | NA | TRBV5-5 | TGTGCCAGCAGCGATTGGCAGGGTTGGGGTGAAGCTTTCTTT | CASSDWQGWGEAFF
TRBJ2-5 | TRBD1 | NA | TRBV5-4 | TGTGCCAGCAGCTTGGGGACAGGGGGATTGGAGACCCAGTACTTC | CASSLGTGGLETQYF
TRBJ1-5 | NA | NA | TRBV6-1 | TGTGCCAGCAGTGAAGCGCGTCGGGTACAGGGGCCCCAGCATTTT | CASSEARRVQGPQHF
TRBJ2-7 | TRBD1 | once | TRBV27 | TGTGCCAGCAGTTCCCAAGTACGGAGGGTTGGGACAGGGCTGGCCTACGAGCAGTACTTC | CASSSQVRRVGTGLAYEQYF
TRBJ2-2 | TRBD2 | NA | TRBV11-2 | TGTGCCAGCAGCATCGGACTAGCGGTCACCGGGGAGCTGTTTTTT | CASSIGLAVTGELFF
TRBJ2-1 | TRBD2 | NA | TRBV7-3 | TGTGCCTCCAGTGAGACTAGCGGGAGAGTCAATGAGCAGTTCTTC | CASSETSGRVNEQFF
TRBJ1-1 | NA | NA | TRBV6-1 | TGTGCCAGCATCGAGCGGGGGCGGGGGGCTGAAGCTTTCTTT | CASIERGRGAEAFF
TRBJ1-3 | NA | NA | TRBV18 | TGTGCCAGCTCGCCTACAGGGTCTGGAAACACCATATATTTT | CASSPTGSGNTIYF
TRBJ1-2 | TRBD1 | NA | TRBV7-8 | TGTGCCAGCAGCCTGGACAGGCCCGACTATGGCTACACCTTC | CASSLDRPDYGYTF
TRBJ1-1 | NA | few | TRBV6-1 | TGTGCCAGCAACATGAACACTGAAGCTTTCTTT | CASNMNTEAFF
TRBJ2-1 | TRBD2 | once | TRBV7-3 | TGTGCCAGCAGCTTAGGGGTTACTAGCGGACCTGGAAATGAGCAGTTCTTC | CASSLGVTSGPGNEQFF
TRBJ2-1 | TRBD2 | NA | TRBV4-2 | TGTGCCAGCAGCCAAGAAACTCCCCGGGACTATCGCAAGAATGAGCAGTTCTTC | CASSQETPRDYRKNEQFF
TRBJ1-6 | NA | NA | TRBV5-4 | TGTGCCAGCAGCTTGGCCGGAGGTGGGATTAATTCACCCCTCCACTTT | CASSLAGGGINSPLHF
TRBJ2-1 | TRBD2 | once | TRBV5-1 | TGCGCCAGCAGCTTGGTGCACGGGGCTGGCGGGAGGAATGAGCAGTTCTTC | CASSLVHGAGGRNEQFF
TRBJ2-1 | TRBD1 | NA | TRBV12-5 | TGTGCTAGTGGTTTGGCAGGGGGCCGGGAGCAGTTCTTC | CASGLAGGREQFF
TRBJ1-6 | NA | once | TRBV11-2 | TGTGCCAGCAGCTCCCGACAGGTGTTTAATTCACCCCTCCACTTT | CASSSRQVFNSPLHF
TRBJ2-6 | NA | NA | TRBV7-9 | TGTGCCAGCAGCTTAGGGGGCCAGGGAGGCTCTGGGGCCAACGTCCTGACTTTC | CASSLGGQGGSGANVLTF
TRBJ2-1 | NA | NA | TRBV6-5 | TGTGCCAGCAGTCTGTGGGGCAATCGGTTCTTC | CASSLWGNRFF
TRBJ2-2 | NA | NA | TRBV28 | TGTGCCAGCAGTTTTCCGACTGGGAGAATAAGCACCGGGGAGCTGTTTTTT | CASSFPTGRISTGELFF
TRBJ1-5 | NA | NA | TRBV19 | TGTGCCAGTCGGACCGGGATTCTTAGCAATCAGCCCCAGCATTTT | CASRTGILSNQPQHF
TRBJ2-2 | NA | once | TRBV27 | TGTGCCAGCAGTCCTCTTTCTCGGAGGGGTAACACCGGGGAGCTGTTTTTT | CASSPLSRRGNTGELFF
TRBJ1-1 | NA | NA | TRBV5-1 | TGCGCCAGCAGCTTAATACAGCCGTTGAACACTGAAGCTTTCTTT | CASSLIQPLNTEAFF
TRBJ2-3 | TRBD2 | NA | TRBV10-3 | TGTGCCATCAGTGGATCGGGAGGGGGCACAGATACGCAGTATTTT | CAISGSGGGTDTQYF
TRBJ2-7 | NA | NA | TRBV6-1 | TGTGCCAGCATAGGCGGGTCCCTGCGGGAGCAGTACTTC | CASIGGSLREQYF
TRBJ1-1 | TRBD1 | NA | TRBV11-2 | TGTGCCAGCAGCTTAGGACAGGGCCTTATGAACACTGAAGCTTTCTTT | CASSLGQGLMNTEAFF
TRBJ2-1 | TRBD2 | NA | TRBV7-2 | TGTGCCAGCAGCCCTCGACTAGCGGGAGGGGTAGGTGAGCAGTTCTTC | CASSPRLAGGVGEQFF
TRBJ2-1 | TRBD2 | once | TRBV30 | TGTGCCTGGACTAGCGGGAGATCGAATGAGCAGTTCTTC | CAWTSGRSNEQFF
TRBJ2-7 | TRBD1 | NA | TRBV14 | TGTGCCAGCCGAAGACAGGGCGAAATAGGCGAGCAGTACTTC | CASRRQGEIGEQYF
TRBJ1-1 | TRBD1 | once | TRBV30 | TGTGCCTGGGACAGGGGATCGTTTGAAGCTTTCTTT | CAWDRGSFEAFF
TRBJ1-5 | NA | NA | TRBV28 | TGTGCCAGTAACCGACTTTCCAGGGTCGCTCAGCCCCAGCATTTT | CASNRLSRVAQPQHF
TRBJ1-1 | NA | few | TRBV2 | TGTGCCAGCGAAAGAGGGTCTGAAGCTTTCTTT | CASERGSEAFF
TRBJ2-5 | TRBD2 | NA | TRBV7-9 | TGTGCCAGCAGCGGGAGGGTGGTAGGCGTAAGCCAAGAGACCCAGTACTTC | CASSGRVVGVSQETQYF
TRBJ1-3 | NA | NA | TRBV28 | TGTGCCAGCAGTTTTCTGTCCGGCTCTGGAAACACCATATATTTT | CASSFLSGSGNTIYF
TRBJ1-1 | NA | NA | TRBV6-5 | TGTGCCAGCGGTTACTCGAGTAACCGGGGAATTGAAGCTTTCTTT | CASGYSSNRGIEAFF
TRBJ2-3 | NA | NA | TRBV9 | TGTGCCAGCAGCCCTGGACACTCCTGGAGTCCAGATACGCAGTATTTT | CASSPGHSWSPDTQYF
TRBJ1-5 | TRBD1 | NA | TRBV6-1 | TGTGCCAGCAGTGGAACCGGGACAGGGGCGGGTCAGCCCCAGCATTTT | CASSGTGTGAGQPQHF
TRBJ1-1 | NA | NA | TRBV7-2 | TGTGCCAGCAGCTTTGGGGGGTTCACTGAAGCTTTCTTT | CASSFGGFTEAFF
TRBJ2-2 | NA | NA | TRBV7-8 | TGTGCCAGCAGCGCCCGTCGGCCGGGCACCGGGGAGCTGTTTTTT | CASSARRPGTGELFF
TRBJ2-2 | NA | NA | TRBV7-9 | TGTGCCACCCTAGGACAGACGAACACCGGGGAGCTGTTTTTT | CATLGQTNTGELFF
TRBJ2-5 | TRBD2 | NA | TRBV6-6 | TGTGCCAGCACCTCTTCCGGGCTAGCGGGGAAAGAGACCCAGTACTTC | CASTSSGLAGKETQYF
TRBJ1-1 | NA | NA | TRBV7-2 | TGTGCCAGCAGCTTAGTGGGGGGGAACACTGAAGCTTTCTTT | CASSLVGGNTEAFF
TRBJ2-5 | TRBD1 | NA | TRBV5-1 | TGCGCCAGCAGCCGACAGGGTGAGAGGGAGACCCAGTACTTC | CASSRQGERETQYF
TRBJ1-4 | NA | few | TRBV18 | TGTGCCAGCTCACCGACGGGGGGGCTGCTCAATGAAAAACTGTTTTTT | CASSPTGGLLNEKLFF